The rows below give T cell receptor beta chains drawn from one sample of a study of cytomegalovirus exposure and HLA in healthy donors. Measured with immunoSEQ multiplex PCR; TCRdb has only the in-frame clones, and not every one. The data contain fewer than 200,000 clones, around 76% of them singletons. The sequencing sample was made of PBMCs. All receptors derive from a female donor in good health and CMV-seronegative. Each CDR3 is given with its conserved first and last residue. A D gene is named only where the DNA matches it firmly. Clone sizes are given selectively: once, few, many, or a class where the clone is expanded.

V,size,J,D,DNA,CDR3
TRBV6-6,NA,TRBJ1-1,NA,TGTGCCAGCGGACAGTCGAACACTGAAGCTTTCTTT,CASGQSNTEAFF
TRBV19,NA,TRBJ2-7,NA,TGTGCCAGTAGTCCCCAGGGAATTCCCTACGAGCAGTACTTC,CASSPQGIPYEQYF
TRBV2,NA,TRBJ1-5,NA,TGTGCCAGCGGGCAGGCGGGGCGGTATCAGCCCCAGCATTTT,CASGQAGRYQPQHF
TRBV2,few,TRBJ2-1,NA,TGTGCCAGCAGTGAGGGGGACTCTTACAATGAGCAGTTCTTC,CASSEGDSYNEQFF
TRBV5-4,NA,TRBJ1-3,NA,TGTGCCAGCAGCCCGACGGACAGAGGAAACACCATATATTTT,CASSPTDRGNTIYF
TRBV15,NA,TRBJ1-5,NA,TGTGCCACCAGCAGAGATTCCAGTAGCGGGTATCAGCCCCAGCATTTT,CATSRDSSSGYQPQHF
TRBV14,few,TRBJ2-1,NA,TGTGCCAGCAGCCAATATATAACAGGGAGCTCCTACAATGAGCAGTTCTTC,CASSQYITGSSYNEQFF
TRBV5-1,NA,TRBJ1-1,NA,TGCGCCAGCAGGTTAGATCTGAACACTGAAGCTTTCTTT,CASRLDLNTEAFF
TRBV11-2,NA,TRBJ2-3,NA,TGTGCCAGCAGCCAGATCGGCGGGGTAATGGGAACAGATACGCAGTATTTT,CASSQIGGVMGTDTQYF
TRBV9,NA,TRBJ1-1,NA,TGTGCCAGCAGCGTATCCGGGGAGAACACTGAAGCTTTCTTT,CASSVSGENTEAFF
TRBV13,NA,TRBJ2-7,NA,TGTGCCAGCAGCTTAGGCCGGAGGGTCGACGAGCAGTACTTC,CASSLGRRVDEQYF
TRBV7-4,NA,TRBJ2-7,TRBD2,TGTGCCAGCAGCTTACCCGGGACTAGCGGGACCCGCTCCTACGAGCAGTACTTC,CASSLPGTSGTRSYEQYF
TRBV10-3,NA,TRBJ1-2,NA,TGTGCCATCAGTGAGTCAAAGGGGGGGATGTATGGCTACACCTTC,CAISESKGGMYGYTF
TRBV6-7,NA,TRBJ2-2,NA,TGTGCCAGCAGGCTAGGAGGGGGCGCGGGCACCGGGGAGCTGTTTTTT,CASRLGGGAGTGELFF
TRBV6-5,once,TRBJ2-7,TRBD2,TGTGCCAGCAGTTCTAGCGGGGTACAGGTCTACGAGCAGTACTTC,CASSSSGVQVYEQYF
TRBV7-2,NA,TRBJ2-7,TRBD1,TGTGCCAGCAGCTTCGACAGGGCAAAGACCTACGAGCAGTACTTC,CASSFDRAKTYEQYF
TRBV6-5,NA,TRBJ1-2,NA,TGTGCCAGCAGTCGCCTTACACAGGGAAACTATGGCTACACCTTC,CASSRLTQGNYGYTF
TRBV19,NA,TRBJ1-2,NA,TGTGCCAGTAGTATATCCGGGAGTGGCTACACCTTC,CASSISGSGYTF
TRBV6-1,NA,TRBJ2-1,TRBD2,TGTGCCAGCAGTGACGGGAGGCACTCCTACAATGAGCAGTTCTTC,CASSDGRHSYNEQFF
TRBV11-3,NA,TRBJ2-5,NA,TGTGCCAGCAGCTTCCAGGGGAAGGAGACCCAGTACTTC,CASSFQGKETQYF
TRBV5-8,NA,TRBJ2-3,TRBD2,TGTGCCAGCAGCCAGGGACTAGCGGGAGGGTGGAATACGCAGTATTTT,CASSQGLAGGWNTQYF
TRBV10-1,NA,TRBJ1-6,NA,TGCGCCAGCAGTGAAGTTAACAGTAATTCACCCCTCCACTTT,CASSEVNSNSPLHF
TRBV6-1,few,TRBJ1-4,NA,TGTGCCAGCAGTGACAGGACAGTCGCCGGGGAAAAACTGTTTTTT,CASSDRTVAGEKLFF
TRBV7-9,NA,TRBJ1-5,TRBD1,TGTGCCAGCAGCTCTTTACAGGGGGGGAATCAGCCCCAGCATTTT,CASSSLQGGNQPQHF
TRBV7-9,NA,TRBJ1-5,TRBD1,TGTGCCAGCAGCTTAGAGGGACAGGGGGCAGCCCATCAGCCCCAGCATTTT,CASSLEGQGAAHQPQHF
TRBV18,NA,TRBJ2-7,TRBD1,TGTGCCAGCTCATCCCGACAGGGGGCTTACGAGCAGTACTTC,CASSSRQGAYEQYF
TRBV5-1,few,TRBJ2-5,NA,TGCGCCAGCAGCTTGGGCTCGGGTTACCAAGAGACCCAGTACTTC,CASSLGSGYQETQYF
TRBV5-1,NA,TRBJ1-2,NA,TGCGCCAGCAGCGAGACAGGTCCCTATGGCTACACCTTC,CASSETGPYGYTF
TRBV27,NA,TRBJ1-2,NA,TGTGCCAGCAGTCCCAGGGACTCCCCGCGGCAGGGCTACACCTTC,CASSPRDSPRQGYTF
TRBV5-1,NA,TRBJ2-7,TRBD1,TGCGCCAGCAGCTTAGGAATTATGAACAGGGGATTATACGAGCAGTACTTC,CASSLGIMNRGLYEQYF
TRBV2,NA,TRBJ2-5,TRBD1,TGTGCCAGCAGTGAAGAGCGACCAGGGGGCGCAGAGACCCAGTACTTC,CASSEERPGGAETQYF
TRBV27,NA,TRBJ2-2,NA,TGTGCCAGGACTTGTGGACACTTGAACACCGGGGAGCTGTTTTTT,CARTCGHLNTGELFF
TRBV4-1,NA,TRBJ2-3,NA,TGCGCCAGCAGCTCCCCCCCGGGCAGCGGGCCTAGCACAGATACGCAGTATTTT,CASSSPPGSGPSTDTQYF
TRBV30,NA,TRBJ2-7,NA,TGTGCCTGGAGTGTGAGTCGAGGTGAGCAGTACTTC,CAWSVSRGEQYF
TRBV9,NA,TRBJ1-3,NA,TGTGCCAGCAGCCCTGTCGGAGGGTACGGACCTGGAAACACCATATATTTT,CASSPVGGYGPGNTIYF
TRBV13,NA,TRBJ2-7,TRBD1,TGTGCCAGCAGCTTAGGCCGGGACAGCGCCTACGAGCAGTACTTC,CASSLGRDSAYEQYF
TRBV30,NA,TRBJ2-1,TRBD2,TGTGCCTGGAGTGTATCTCCGGGACTAGAGCAGTTCTTC,CAWSVSPGLEQFF
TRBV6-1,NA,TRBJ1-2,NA,TGTGCCAGCAGTGAAGTTCAGGGGTATCCTAACTATGGCTACACCTTC,CASSEVQGYPNYGYTF
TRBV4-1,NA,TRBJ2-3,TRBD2,TGCGCCAGCAGCCTGTTTGGGGGAGGGCCCCCAGATACGCAGTATTTT,CASSLFGGGPPDTQYF
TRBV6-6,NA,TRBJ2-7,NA,TGTGCCAGCAGTAATTCCGGGACCTACGAGCAGTACTTC,CASSNSGTYEQYF
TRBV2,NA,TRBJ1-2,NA,TGTGCCAGCAGGGGACACCGCTTC,CASRGHRF
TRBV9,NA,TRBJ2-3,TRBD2,TGTGCCAGCAGCCGTTTTCAGACTAGCGATCGCACAGATACGCAGTATTTT,CASSRFQTSDRTDTQYF
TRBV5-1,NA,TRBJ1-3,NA,TGCGCCAGCAGCGCTAGACAGTTTTCCCAGGGCGCCATATATTTT,CASSARQFSQGAIYF
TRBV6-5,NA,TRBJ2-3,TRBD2,TGTGCCACCCAGAGGGCGGGAGGTGGGACAGATACGCAGTATTTT,CATQRAGGGTDTQYF
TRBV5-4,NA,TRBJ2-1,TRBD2,TGTGCCAGCAGCTGGGCTAGCGGGAGGGACAATGAGCAGTTCTTC,CASSWASGRDNEQFF
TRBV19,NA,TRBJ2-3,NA,TGTGCCAGTAGTATACCGGGAGACGGCACAGATACGCAGTATTTT,CASSIPGDGTDTQYF
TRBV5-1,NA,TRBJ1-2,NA,TGCGCCAGCAGCAGTGGCAGGGGCGATGGCTACACCTTC,CASSSGRGDGYTF
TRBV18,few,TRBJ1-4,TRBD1,TGTGCCAGCGCGACAGGGGTCGGTGAAAAACTGTTTTTT,CASATGVGEKLFF
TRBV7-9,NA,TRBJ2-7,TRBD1,TGTGCCAGCAGCCTCCCAGGGGGCGGGACCTACGAGCAGTACTTC,CASSLPGGGTYEQYF
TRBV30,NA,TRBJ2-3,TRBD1,TGTGCTCAAGCGGGGACAGGGCTTGATACGCAGTATTTT,CAQAGTGLDTQYF
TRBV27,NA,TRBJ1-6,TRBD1,TGTGCCAGCAGTCTTTACTCCGGGACAGGGAATTCACCCCTCCACTTT,CASSLYSGTGNSPLHF
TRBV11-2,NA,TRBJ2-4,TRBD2,TGTGCCAGCAGCTCCCCACGCGGGAGGGCAGCCAAAAACATTCAGTACTTC,CASSSPRGRAAKNIQYF